The rows below give T cell receptor beta chains drawn from one sample of a study of blood T cell repertoires in COVID-19. Clones were read by immunoSEQ multiplex PCR, and TCRdb kept only the in-frame ones, dropping some. The data show some 180,000 clones, about 88% seen once. Sample: peripheral blood. These receptors were collected from a man in his fifties with COVID-19, enrolled during active disease. CDR3s include the opening cysteine and the closing phenylalanine or tryptophan. Each record gives: V gene, J gene, D gene, clone size, CDR3 DNA, CDR3 protein. D genes are given only for firm matches. Clone size, where shown, is once, few, many, or a class for clones that have expanded.

TRBV19	TRBJ1-1	.	once	TGTGCCAGCGGGGAACAGGGACAAATGAACACTGAAGCTTTCTTT	CASGEQGQMNTEAFF
TRBV11-1	TRBJ2-3	TRBD1	.	TGTGCCAGCAGCTTAGGAACAGGGGGAGATACGCAGTATTTT	CASSLGTGGDTQYF
TRBV3-1/TRBV3-2	TRBJ1-5	.	.	TGTGCCAGCAGCGCGGGACCAAATAGCAATCAGCCCCAGCATTTT	CASSAGPNSNQPQHF
TRBV5-1	TRBJ2-7	TRBD1	.	TGCGCCAGCAGCTTGGTGGACAGGTCCGACGAGCAGTACTTC	CASSLVDRSDEQYF
TRBV7-9	TRBJ2-5	.	once	TGTGCCAGCAGCTCTCCGGGAAGGCAAGAGACCCAGTACTTC	CASSSPGRQETQYF
TRBV5-1	TRBJ2-7	TRBD2	.	TGCGCCAGCAGCCCCACTAGCGGGAGTATCTACGAGCAGTACTTC	CASSPTSGSIYEQYF
TRBV6-6	TRBJ2-3	TRBD2	.	TGTGCCAGCAGGTCACTAGCGGGGGGCACAGATACGCAGTATTTT	CASRSLAGGTDTQYF
TRBV6-5	TRBJ2-7	.	.	TGTGCCAGCAGTTACGGTCAGGGGCCCTACGAGCAGTACTTC	CASSYGQGPYEQYF
TRBV27	TRBJ2-1	.	.	TGTGCCAGCAGTTTATACGCGAAGAGCTCCTACAATGAGCAGTTCTTC	CASSLYAKSSYNEQFF
TRBV9	TRBJ1-2	.	.	TGTGCCAGCAGCGGAAGTAGCTATGGCTACACCTTC	CASSGSSYGYTF
TRBV3-1/TRBV3-2	TRBJ1-1	TRBD1	.	TGTGCCAGCAGCTCCGGGACAGGGGGATCTGAAGCTTTCTTT	CASSSGTGGSEAFF
TRBV27	TRBJ2-1	TRBD2	.	TGTGCCAGCAGTTCCCATCATAGCGGGACCCGATACAATGAGCAGTTCTTC	CASSSHHSGTRYNEQFF
TRBV5-1	TRBJ2-7	.	.	TGCGCCAGCAGCTTGGAGCAGGAACACTACGAGCAGTACTTC	CASSLEQEHYEQYF
TRBV10-3	TRBJ1-1	.	.	TGTGCCATCAGTTCCAGGGTAAACACTGAAGCTTTCTTT	CAISSRVNTEAFF
TRBV7-9	TRBJ2-3	TRBD2	.	TGTGCCAGCAGCAACCCAGCGGGAGGGCCTGGTACGCAGTATTTT	CASSNPAGGPGTQYF
TRBV4-3	TRBJ1-2	.	.	TGCGCCAGCAGCCAAGATCACGGGTACTATGGCTACACCTTC	CASSQDHGYYGYTF
TRBV4-1	TRBJ2-3	.	few	TGCGCCAGCAGCCAAGGTAGTTTCGCCGAGCAGTATTTT	CASSQGSFAEQYF
TRBV11-2	TRBJ2-5	.	few	TGTGCCAGCAGCTTAGCAGGGCTAGGGTATTTCGAGACCCAGTACTTC	CASSLAGLGYFETQYF